Listed here are 25 T cell receptor beta chains from one sample, sequenced in a study of blood T cell repertoires in COVID-19. The assay was immunoSEQ multiplex PCR, and TCRdb's table has in-frame clones only and misses some. The sample contains about 200,000 clones, around 79% of which appear only once. The sequenced sample consisted of peripheral blood. Every receptor here comes from a woman aged 40-49 years with COVID-19, enrolled during active disease.

About this clone itself: The same CDR3 arises from other DNA sequences in this sample as well. The V call is TRBV24-1, the J call TRBJ2-2; 8 bases line up with TRBD1. The V and J ends lost 1 base and 1 base, in that order; junction bases with no gene match: 1. Per the germline V gene, CDR1 is KGHDR and CDR2 is SFDVKD. The CDR3 totals 16 residues. The CDR3 nucleotides read TGTGCCACCAGTGATTTCGGACAGGGGAACACCGGGGAGCTGTTTTTT. As protein: CATSDFGQGNTGELFF.

The rearrangement joins TRBV4-3 to TRBJ1-2; no clear D gene. This CDR3 is 14 amino acids long. CDR1 is LGHNA, CDR2 YSLEER, per germline. Trimming removed 0 bases at V and 2 bases at J, with 7 bases between. CDR3 protein: CASSQENSNYGYTF. The CDR3 DNA is TGCGCCAGCAGCCAAGAGAACTCCAACTATGGCTACACCTTC.

The genes are TRBV2 and TRBJ2-7; unclear D gene. The V end was cut by 6 bases, the J end by 2 bases, with 14 bases between. The CDR3 loop spans 14 amino acids. The germline CDR1 and CDR2 sequences are SNHLY and FYNNEI. The CDR3: CASRVSEGTYEQYF. CDR3 DNA: TGTGCCAGCAGGGTAAGCGAAGGAACCTACGAGCAGTACTTC.

V gene TRBV9 combines with J gene TRBJ2-2; 9 bases map to TRBD1. With 4 bases clipped from V and 1 base from J, the junction kept 5 bases outside the gene matches. The CDR3 contains 16 residues. Germline CDR1 is SGDLS and CDR2 is YYNGEE. The CDR3 DNA reads TGTGCCAGCAGCCTTTTGGACAGGGGGAACACCGGGGAGCTGTTTTTT. It encodes CASSLLDRGNTGELFF.

V and J are TRBV2 and TRBJ2-5, with 10 bases aligning to TRBD1. The trim removed 4 bases at V and 5 bases at J, leaving 4 bases unmatched. Germline CDR1 is SNHLY and CDR2 is FYNNEI. The CDR3 runs 14 residues. For the CDR3, the DNA is TGTGCCAGCAGTGGACAGGGGGCTCGGGAGACCCAGTACTTC. Residues: CASSGQGARETQYF.

This chain uses TRBV5-6 with TRBJ2-7, with 7 nucleotides matching TRBD1. The V segment lost 7 bases and the J segment 3 bases; nucleotides outside the gene matches: 10. Germline-derived CDR1 and CDR2 are SGHDT and YYEEEE. The CDR3 length is 14 residues. DNA for the CDR3: TGTGCCAGCCGACGAGGGACAGTTGGCTACGAGCAGTACTTC. Residues: CASRRGTVGYEQYF.

This clone has only a few counts. V gene TRBV4-1 combines with J gene TRBJ1-1, with TRBD1 as a possible D gene (5 bases). The germline V gene encodes CDR1 MGHRA and CDR2 YSYEKL. Between the trimmed V and J ends, which lost 4 bases and 4 bases, there was a span of 13 bases. CDR3 size: 14 residues. CDR3 residues: CASSLMDTGTEAFF. Here the CDR3 DNA reads TGCGCCAGCAGCCTAATGGACACCGGCACTGAAGCTTTCTTT.

The V gene is TRBV21-1, the J gene TRBJ2-1; the table's TRBD2 call for D was not verified on the DNA. TRBV21-1 is recorded as a pseudogene. The CDR3 extends over 16 amino acids. DNA of the CDR3: TGTGCCAGCCATTGGTCGGGAGGGCCGTGGTACAATGAGCAGTTCTTC. This codes for CASHWSGGPWYNEQFF.

The rearrangement joins TRBV4-2 to TRBJ2-3, with a tentative D call TRBD2 (7 bases). Germline values: CDR1 LGHNA, CDR2 YNFKEQ. Trimming pared 3 bases from V and 3 bases from J, leaving 16 bases between. The CDR3 totals 16 residues. CDR3 region: CASSQVGASGTDTQYF. The CDR3 DNA follows: TGTGCCAGCAGCCAGGTGGGGGCTAGCGGTACAGATACGCAGTATTTT.

V is TRBV6-1 and J is TRBJ1-2, with 7 bases matching TRBD1. The CDR3 runs 16 residues. Trimming at V came to 2 bases and at J to 4 bases, leaving 10 bases not matched to a gene. Germline V CDR1 and CDR2: MNHNS, SASEGT. CDR3 in DNA: TGTGCCAGCAGTGAAAACCCGGGACAGTCACCCTATGGCTACACCTTC. Translated: CASSENPGQSPYGYTF.

The chain is built from TRBV3-1 (or the pseudogene TRBV3-2) and TRBJ2-2, with 10 bases identical to TRBD2. The CDR3 sequence is 19 residues long. The junction had 15 bases not matched to a gene; V was cut back by 3 bases and J by 5 bases. Germline V lookup: CDR1 LGHDT, CDR2 YNNKEL (reference sequence). CDR3 DNA sequence: TGTGCCAGCAGCCACCTCCGGCTAGCGGGAGACCTGGGAACCGGGGAGCTGTTTTTT. Its protein is CASSHLRLAGDLGTGELFF.

This clone has a single count. V gene TRBV7-2 combines with J gene TRBJ2-1; D is perhaps TRBD2 (5 bases). V lost 2 bases and J 7 bases, leaving 6 bases between the germline ends. CDR1 is SGHTA and CDR2 is FQGNSA in the germline V gene. The CDR3 has 12 amino acids. The CDR3 region is CASSLRGNEQFF. The CDR3 region has the DNA TGTGCCAGCAGCTTACGGGGAAATGAGCAGTTCTTC. Filled out from reference TRBV7-2 and TRBJ2-1, the complete variable domain reads GAGVSQSPSNKVTEKGKDVELRCDPISGHTALYWYRQSLGQGLEFLIYFQGNSAPDKSGLPSDRFSAERTGGSVSTLTIQRTQQEDSAVYLCASSLRGNEQFFGPGTRLTVL.

V usage is TRBV11-2 and J usage is TRBJ2-7; 7 bases fit TRBD2. CDR3 size: 12 residues. V shed 6 bases, J shed 5 bases, and the junction held 4 bases outside the gene matches. Germline V gene lookup returns CDR1 SGHAT and CDR2 FQNNGV. In nucleotides, the CDR3 is TGTGCCAGCAGGTATACTAGCGACGAGCAGTACTTC. This gives the protein CASRYTSDEQYF.

This chain joins TRBV5-1 and TRBJ2-7; D perhaps matches TRBD1 (8 bases). Trimming pared 0 bases from V and 5 bases from J, leaving 15 bases between. Germline V lookup: CDR1 SGHRS, CDR2 YFSETQ. The CDR3 has 15 amino acids. For the CDR3, the DNA is TGCGCCAGCAGCTTGGGTACAGGGGGGGAGGACGAGCAGTACTTC. Protein: CASSLGTGGEDEQYF.

The rearrangement links TRBV18 to TRBJ2-7; 9 nucleotides line up with TRBD1. The ends lost 3 bases at V and 2 bases at J; junction bases unmatched: 5. The CDR3 is made up of 15 amino acids. Looked up from germline, CDR1 is KGHSH and CDR2 is LQKENI. The CDR3 DNA reads TGTGCCAGCTCACCCGGACAGGGGTGGGCCTACGAGCAGTACTTC. Translated, it gives CASSPGQGWAYEQYF.

The J gene is TRBJ1-3, the V gene TRBV19; tentatively, D is TRBD1 (6 bases). V lost 5 bases, J lost 0 bases, and 17 bases lay in between. From germline, CDR1 is LNHDA and CDR2 SQIVND (reference sequence). This CDR3 spans 17 amino acids. CDR3 nucleotide sequence: TGTGCCAGTAGTCAGGACAGCCAAACTATCTCTGGAAACACCATATATTTT. Protein: CASSQDSQTISGNTIYF.

The chain couples TRBV30 to TRBJ1-3; 10 positions agree with TRBD1. The CDR3 runs to 17 residues. The ends lost 3 bases at V and 0 bases at J; junction bases unmatched: 8. The germline V gene encodes CDR1 GTSNPN and CDR2 SVGIG (reference sequence). This chain's CDR3 is CAWRAGQGPLSGNTIYF. CDR3 in DNA: TGTGCCTGGAGAGCGGGACAGGGGCCCCTCTCTGGAAACACCATATATTTT.

The rearrangement uses TRBV7-3 and TRBJ2-3; 9 nucleotides align to TRBD1. Germline V CDR1 and CDR2: SGHTA, FQGTGA. After removal of 2 bases from V and 3 bases from J, the junction contained 3 bases not matched to a gene. The CDR3 loop spans 15 amino acids. The CDR3 sequence: CASSLSGQGTDTQYF. The CDR3, as DNA: TGTGCCAGCAGCTTATCGGGACAGGGAACAGATACGCAGTATTTT.

The rearrangement uses TRBV30 and TRBJ2-5; 8 bases line up with TRBD1. Germline-derived CDR1 and CDR2 are GTSNPN and SVGIG (reference sequence). The ends lost 6 bases at V and 7 bases at J; junction bases unmatched: 7. This CDR3 spans 12 amino acids. The DNA for the CDR3 is TGTGCCTGCCGACAGGGGTTCGGGACCCAGTACTTC. This encodes CACRQGFGTQYF.

This sequence joins TRBV5-8 and TRBJ1-1; tentatively, D is TRBD1 (5 bases). The CDR3 totals 14 residues. V was clipped by 4 bases and J by 2 bases, with 12 bases between them. Germline V lookup: CDR1 SGHTS, CDR2 YDEGEE. The DNA of the CDR3 is TGTGCCAGCAGCCTCGGACACATTAACACTGAAGCTTTCTTT. Translated: CASSLGHINTEAFF.

CDR3 bases: TGTGCCAGCAGCGTGGCAGGGATAGAATATGGCTACACCTTC. It translates to CASSVAGIEYGYTF. The chain combines TRBV9 with TRBJ1-2, with D tentatively TRBD1 (5 bases). There are 14 residues in the CDR3. With 2 bases removed from V and 5 bases from J, the gap between germline ends came to 13 bases. The germline CDR1 and CDR2 sequences are SGDLS and YYNGEE.

The V call is TRBV4-1, the J call TRBJ1-2; no definite D call. V shed 0 bases and J shed 8 bases, with 19 bases lying between them. The CDR3 runs to 16 residues. Germline CDR1 MGHRA, CDR2 YSYEKL. The CDR3 sequence is CASSQDFVEGWRGYTF. Here the CDR3 DNA reads TGCGCCAGCAGCCAAGATTTTGTTGAGGGTTGGAGGGGCTACACCTTC.

This chain joins TRBV6-2 or TRBV6-3 and TRBJ1-4; D possibly corresponds to TRBD1 (5 bases). There are 14 residues in the CDR3. V was shortened by 7 bases and J by 7 bases, with 16 bases between the two germline ends. CDR1 and CDR2 from the germline V gene are MNHEY and SVGEGT. CDR3 sequence (DNA): TGTGCCAGCAACCCCGGGACTTATCCTGAAAAACTGTTTTTT. This sequence encodes CASNPGTYPEKLFF.

The rearrangement joins TRBV4-2 to TRBJ2-1, with 10 bases identical to TRBD2. The CDR3 extends over 16 amino acids. Germline assignment: CDR1 LGHNA and CDR2 YNFKEQ. J gave up 0 bases and V 1 base, and 0 bases lay outside the gene matches. CDR3 protein: CASSQGTSGSYNEQFF. In DNA, the CDR3 is TGTGCCAGCAGCCAAGGGACTAGCGGCTCCTACAATGAGCAGTTCTTC.

This clone is a singleton in its sample. V is TRBV19 and J is TRBJ1-4; perhaps TRBD1 as D (5 bases). Germline assignment: CDR1 LNHDA and CDR2 SQIVND (reference sequence). This CDR3 is 16 amino acids long. With 6 bases removed from V and 0 bases from J, the gap between germline ends came to 14 bases. CDR3 sequence reads: CASRASDSATNEKLFF. In DNA form, the CDR3 reads TGTGCCAGTAGAGCTTCCGACAGTGCAACTAATGAAAAACTGTTTTTT.